Presented here are 15 T cell receptor beta chains from one specimen sequenced in a study of cytomegalovirus exposure and HLA in healthy donors. The study ran its PCR with 60 Vbeta and 13 Jbeta primers. Only in-frame clones appear in the TCRdb table, and some are missing; sequencing was by immunoSEQ multiplex PCR. Of around 95,000 clones in the sample, roughly 70% were seen once. The sample consisted of PBMCs. These receptors all come from a male donor in good health and CMV-seronegative.

The chain links TRBV9 to TRBJ1-2; D not certain. V shed 4 bases and J shed 4 bases, with 14 bases lying between them. Germline V gives CDR1 SGDLS, CDR2 YYNGEE. The CDR3 is made up of 14 amino acids. The CDR3 DNA reads TGTGCCAGCAGCCAATCGGGAGGGCTCTATGGCTACACCTTC. Its translation is CASSQSGGLYGYTF.

V is TRBV4-1 and J is TRBJ2-5; tentatively, D is TRBD2 (6 bases). Between the trimmed V and J ends, which lost 1 base and 3 bases, there was a span of 9 bases. Germline V gene sequence: CDR1 MGHRA, CDR2 YSYEKL. This CDR3 has 14 residues. The CDR3 DNA reads TGCGCCAGCAGCCAAGCGGGACTTGAAGAGACCCAGTACTTC. Its protein is CASSQAGLEETQYF.

The chain couples TRBV9 to TRBJ1-2, with D perhaps TRBD1 (5 bases). Germline values: CDR1 SGDLS, CDR2 YYNGEE. The CDR3 has 13 residues. V gave up 4 bases and J gave up 7 bases, with 14 bases separating them. This CDR3 is CASSPGGETGYTF. The CDR3 DNA reads as TGTGCCAGCAGCCCTGGGGGGGAGACTGGCTACACCTTC.

The chain couples TRBV27 to TRBJ2-5, with 7 bases aligning to TRBD2. Germline CDR1 reads MNHEY; CDR2 reads SMNVEV (reference sequence). This CDR3 is 16 amino acids long. After removal of 0 bases from V and 2 bases from J, the junction contained 6 bases not matched to a gene. Here the CDR3 reads CASSLSPGLTQETQYF. The DNA of the CDR3 is TGTGCCAGCAGTTTATCCCCGGGACTAACACAAGAGACCCAGTACTTC.

The gene calls are TRBV27 and TRBJ1-5, with D possibly being TRBD1 (5 bases). The CDR3 extends over 14 amino acids. Deletions cut 6 bases from V and 4 bases from J, with 13 bases between. Per the germline V gene, CDR1 is MNHEY and CDR2 is SMNVEV (reference sequence). The CDR3 is CASSWTLGNQPQHF. CDR3 nucleotides: TGTGCCAGCAGCTGGACACTGGGGAATCAGCCCCAGCATTTT.

To note about this clone: The germline gene is not matched at one end of the junction; a read error may be the cause. The chain has TRBV4-2 and TRBJ1-1; 9 bases map to TRBD1. The CDR3 length is 12 residues. CDR1 is LGHNA, CDR2 YNFKEQ, per germline. In nucleotides, the CDR3 is TGTGCCAGCAGCCAGAACCGGGACAGGGCGGAATTT. This codes for CASSQNRDRAEF.

The chain couples TRBV10-2 to TRBJ2-7, with 9 positions matching TRBD1. After removal of 4 bases from V and 12 bases from J, the junction contained 10 bases not matched to a gene. The germline V gene has CDR1 WSHSY and CDR2 SAAADI. CDR3 size: 13 residues. In nucleotides, the CDR3 is TGCGCCAGCAGTGGAGGGACAGGGTTAGACCGGTACTTC. Amino acid sequence: CASSGGTGLDRYF.

The chain has TRBV7-3 and TRBJ2-5, with 8 bases fitting TRBD1. After removal of 6 bases from V and 5 bases from J, the junction contained 5 bases not matched to a gene. The CDR3 runs to 13 residues. Germline V lookup: CDR1 SGHTA, CDR2 FQGTGA. The CDR3 sequence is CASSQGASETQYF. The CDR3 coding sequence is TGTGCCAGCAGTCAGGGGGCCTCGGAGACCCAGTACTTC.

The chain is built from TRBV11-2 and TRBJ1-2; D is ambiguous. The V end lost 7 bases, the J end lost 5 bases, and 14 bases lay between the germline ends. The germline gives CDR1 SGHAT, CDR2 FQNNGV. The CDR3 sequence is 13 residues long. The DNA of the CDR3 is TGTGCCAGCACCCCCCTGGAGGCATATGGCTACACCTTC. This translates into CASTPLEAYGYTF. The full variable domain, in which reference TRBV11-2 and TRBJ1-2 provide the parts outside the CDR3, is EAGVAQSPRYKIIEKRQSVAFWCNPISGHATLYWYQQILGQGPKLLIQFQNNGVVDDSQLPKDRFSAERLKGVDSTLKIQPAKLEDSAVYLCASTPLEAYGYTFGSGTRLTVV.

The chain employs TRBV7-3 and TRBJ1-1; TRBD1 matches 7 bases. Losses at the gene ends were 4 bases for V and 1 base for J; bases not matched to a gene: 0. The V gene's germline CDR1 is SGHTA and CDR2 FQGTGA. The CDR3 runs 13 residues. CDR3 DNA sequence: TGTGCCAGCAGCTGGGACAGGAACACTGAAGCTTTCTTT. It codes for CASSWDRNTEAFF.

The J gene is TRBJ1-1, the V gene TRBV4-1; 8 nucleotides match TRBD1. After removal of 1 base from V and 1 base from J, the junction contained 5 bases not matched to a gene. Looked up from germline, CDR1 is MGHRA and CDR2 is YSYEKL. The CDR3 extends over 16 amino acids. The CDR3 sequence is CASSQGQGAGNTEAFF. CDR3 coding DNA: TGCGCCAGCAGCCAAGGGCAGGGGGCGGGGAACACTGAAGCTTTCTTT.

The CDR3 loop reads CASSPPRTSGRMNQETQYF. The CDR3, as DNA: TGTGCCAGCTCACCGCCTAGGACTAGCGGGAGAATGAACCAAGAGACCCAGTACTTC. J is TRBJ2-5 and V is TRBV18; 13 positions match TRBD2. This CDR3 has 19 residues. V shed 3 bases and J 0 bases; nucleotides not matched to a gene: 10. Germline V CDR1 and CDR2: KGHSH, LQKENI.

This clone appeared a few times. V gene TRBV2 combines with J gene TRBJ2-7, with D perhaps TRBD2 (5 bases). The CDR3 covers 16 residues. CDR1 and CDR2 from the germline V gene are SNHLY and FYNNEI. Trimming cost V 8 bases and J 3 bases, with 23 bases left between them. For the CDR3, the DNA is TGTGCCAGCGTGGCGGAGGTGTTATGGTTAAACTACGAGCAGTACTTC. Its translation is CASVAEVLWLNYEQYF.

This clone came up once. The rearrangement links TRBV5-4 to TRBJ2-3; 8 nucleotides align to TRBD1. V shed 4 bases and J 1 base; nucleotides not matched to a gene: 2. The CDR3 totals 14 residues. The V gene's germline CDR1 is SGHNT and CDR2 YYREEE (reference sequence). In DNA form, the CDR3 reads TGTGCCAGCAGCAAGGGACAGGGCACAGATACGCAGTATTTT. It yields the protein CASSKGQGTDTQYF. Full variable domain (rest looked up from reference TRBV5-4 and TRBJ2-3): ETGVTQSPTHLIKTRGQQVTLRCSSQSGHNTVSWYQQALGQGPQFIFQYYREEENGRGNFPPRFSGLQFPNYSSELNVNALELDDSALYLCASSKGQGTDTQYFGPGTRLTVL.

The chain joins TRBV28 to TRBJ2-7; TRBD1 aligns across 11 bases. The CDR3 loop spans 14 amino acids. Germline V lookup: CDR1 MDHEN, CDR2 SYDVKM. The J segment lost 3 bases and the V segment lost 7 bases, leaving 5 bases of the junction unmatched. The CDR3 nucleotides are TGTGCCAGCAAGGGACAGGGGGACTTCTACGAGCAGTACTTC. It encodes CASKGQGDFYEQYF.